One and the same sample provided the 16 T cell receptor beta chains below, sequenced in a study of blood T cells in healthy people across ages. A second about 7 to 12 cycle PCR used barcoded and J-beta primers. TCRdb used MiXCR to reprocess the 5' RACE reads, holding one entry per CDR3 protein. The table includes hundreds of thousands of distinct CDR3 sequences, about 51% detected once. The specimen sequenced was blood. The receptor set was obtained from an elderly woman in good health.

The V call is TRBV5-1, the J call TRBJ2-1, with TRBD2 identical over 12 bases. Germline loops: CDR1 SGHRS, CDR2 YFSETQ. The CDR3 is 17 residues long. V was pared by 4 bases and J by 0 bases, with 5 bases of the junction left unmatched. Written as DNA, the CDR3 is TGCGCCAGCAGCAGCGGACTAGCGGGGCCCTCCTACAATGAGCAGTTCTTC. Amino acid sequence: CASSSGLAGPSYNEQFF.

Turning to this clonotype: This may be a read error: a much more frequent sequence differs by one nucleotide. V and J are TRBV5-1 and TRBJ2-1, with a weak D call TRBD1 (5 bases). Germline lookup yields CDR1 SGHRS and CDR2 YFSETQ. The CDR3 totals 16 residues. The V gene lost 0 bases and the J gene lost 6 bases, with 16 bases spanning the gap. CDR3 in DNA: TGCGCCAGCAGCTTGGGGTTTGGGGCTAGATCCAATGAGCAGTTCTTC. Encoded protein: CASSLGFGARSNEQFF.

V usage is TRBV4-1 and J usage is TRBJ2-1, with 12 nucleotides matching TRBD2. V shed 3 bases, J shed 2 bases, and the junction held 2 bases outside the gene matches. The CDR3 loop spans 16 amino acids. The germline V gene encodes CDR1 MGHRA and CDR2 YSYEKL. CDR3 region: CASSHWTSGAYNEQFF. The DNA for the CDR3 is TGCGCCAGCAGCCACTGGACTAGCGGGGCCTACAATGAGCAGTTCTTC.

This clonotype has just a few counts. Just one base apart from a much larger clone, this may be a read error. The CDR3 spells CASSPPRTGSYEQYF. The CDR3 nucleotides are TGTGCCAGCAGTCCGCCCCGGACAGGCTCCTACGAGCAGTACTTC. The chain carries TRBV12-3 or TRBV12-4 and TRBJ2-4, with 7 bases fitting TRBD1. The J call may not be correct, given that the DNA end is closer to TRBJ2-7. The CDR3 sequence is 15 residues long.

In this sample, this clonotype turned up a few times. V is TRBV5-1 and J is TRBJ2-7; D is possibly TRBD2 (5 bases). The CDR3 loop spans 14 amino acids. CDR1 is SGHRS, CDR2 YFSETQ, per germline. V lost 7 bases and J 3 bases, leaving 17 bases between the germline ends. This chain's CDR3 is CASSQTGLDYEQYF. In DNA, the CDR3 is TGCGCCAGCTCCCAGACGGGGTTAGACTACGAGCAGTACTTC.

This chain connects TRBV7-9 to TRBJ1-6; TRBD1 is a possible D gene (6 bases). V lost 5 bases, J lost 2 bases, and 13 bases lay in between. CDR3 size: 16 residues. Germline V gene data show CDR1 as SEHNR and CDR2 as FQNEAQ (reference sequence). Here the CDR3 reads CASSAGGGTYNSPLHF. In DNA, the CDR3 is TGTGCCAGCAGCGCGGGAGGGGGGACCTATAATTCACCCCTCCACTTT.

V and J are TRBV20-1 and TRBJ2-2, with TRBD2 identical over 8 bases. This CDR3 is built from 17 residues. V lost 3 bases to trimming and J lost 2 bases; unmatched junction nucleotides: 11. Looked up from germline, CDR1 is DFQATT and CDR2 is SNEGSKA (reference sequence). CDR3 sequence reads: CSARSRRGGQNTGELFF. The CDR3 DNA reads TGCAGTGCTAGGTCCAGGCGCGGGGGGCAAAACACCGGGGAGCTGTTTTTT.

This chain joins TRBV6-4 and TRBJ2-7, with TRBD2 matching 9 bases. Germline V gives CDR1 MRHNA, CDR2 SNTAGT. J was trimmed by 0 bases and V by 9 bases; bases with no gene match: 12. This CDR3 has 16 residues. CDR3 DNA: TGTGCCAGAAAAGGCGGGAGGGCCGCGTGCTCCTACGAGCAGTACTTC. Translated, it gives CARKGGRAACSYEQYF.

This chain joins TRBV4-2 and TRBJ1-5; 8 bases are a match to TRBD1. J lost 4 bases, V lost 4 bases, and 6 bases had no gene match. CDR1 and CDR2 from the germline V gene are LGHNA and YNFKEQ. The length of the CDR3 is 15 residues. DNA of the CDR3: TGTGCCAGCAGCCTAGGACAGGGTAATAATCAGCCCCAGCATTTT. It yields the protein CASSLGQGNNQPQHF.

Ten or more counts support this clonotype. The chain is built from TRBV7-2 and TRBJ2-1; 7 bases align to TRBD1. This CDR3 contains 18 residues. The V gene end was trimmed by 2 bases and the J gene end by 0 bases; junction bases not matched to a gene: 10. Germline V gives CDR1 SGHTA, CDR2 FQGNSA. The CDR3 is CASSLRGGRVASYNEQFF. DNA of the CDR3: TGTGCCAGCAGCTTAAGAGGGGGCCGTGTTGCCTCCTACAATGAGCAGTTCTTC.

The chain is built from TRBV12-3 or TRBV12-4 and TRBJ2-6; tentatively, D is TRBD1 (6 bases). This CDR3 contains 16 residues. Trimming left V 4 bases short and J 2 bases short, with 12 bases between. The CDR3 nucleotides read TGTGCCAGCAGTTCCAACCACAGGGCTGGGGCCAACGTCCTGACTTTC. It encodes CASSSNHRAGANVLTF.

A note on this clonotype: A much larger clone is a single base away; this may be a read error. This sequence joins TRBV5-1 and TRBJ2-1; no clear D. The CDR3 runs 14 residues. Germline lookup yields CDR1 SGHRS and CDR2 YFSETQ. V was pared by 7 bases and J by 2 bases, with 13 bases between. The CDR3 loop reads CASRLWSPYNEQFF. CDR3 bases: TGCGCCAGCCGATTGTGGAGCCCCTACAATGAGCAGTTCTTC.

This clonotype was seen repeatedly, ten times or more. The chain couples TRBV27 to TRBJ2-7, with D unclear. With 3 bases removed from V and 3 bases from J, the gap between germline ends came to 9 bases. Germline V lookup: CDR1 MNHEY, CDR2 SMNVEV (reference sequence). CDR3 length: 13 residues. CDR3 sequence: CASSFTVYYEQYF. In DNA, the CDR3 is TGTGCCAGCAGTTTTACGGTATACTACGAGCAGTACTTC.

This clonotype was counted a few times. CDR3 sequence reads: CASSLIERSPLHF. For the CDR3, the DNA is TGTGCCAGCAGCTTAATTGAGCGTTCACCCCTCCACTTT. The chain joins TRBV11-2 to TRBJ1-6; D remains ambiguous. Trimming shortened V by 2 bases and J by 9 bases, and 8 bases separated the two germline ends. This CDR3 has 13 residues. Germline V gene lookup returns CDR1 SGHAT and CDR2 FQNNGV. The variable domain in full, with the rest retrieved from reference TRBV11-2 and TRBJ1-6, is EAGVAQSPRYKIIEKRQSVAFWCNPISGHATLYWYQQILGQGPKLLIQFQNNGVVDDSQLPKDRFSAERLKGVDSTLKIQPAKLEDSAVYLCASSLIERSPLHFGNGTRLTVT.

This clonotype was counted at least ten times. The V call is TRBV5-1, the J call TRBJ2-3; 8 nucleotides match TRBD2. From germline, CDR1 is SGHRS and CDR2 YFSETQ. The CDR3 loop spans 15 amino acids. J lost 4 bases, V lost 2 bases, and 6 bases had no gene match. The CDR3 loop is CASSFMGLEADTQYF. DNA for the CDR3: TGCGCCAGCAGCTTTATGGGACTAGAGGCAGATACGCAGTATTTT. The full variable domain, completed using reference TRBV5-1 and TRBJ2-3, is KAGVTQTPRYLIKTRGQQVTLSCSPISGHRSVSWYQQTPGQGLQFLFEYFSETQRNKGNFPGRFSGRQFSNSRSEMNVSTLELGDSALYLCASSFMGLEADTQYFGPGTRLTVL.

This chain links TRBV3-1 with TRBJ2-7; tentative D call: TRBD1 (6 bases). The DNA end lines up better with TRBJ2-5; the J call may be wrong. The germline V gene has CDR1 LGHDT and CDR2 YNNKEL (reference sequence). The CDR3 covers 15 residues. The CDR3 DNA sequence: TGTGCCAGCAGCCGAGAGAACTACCAACAGGGGACCCAGTACTTC. Its protein is CASSRENYQQGTQYF.